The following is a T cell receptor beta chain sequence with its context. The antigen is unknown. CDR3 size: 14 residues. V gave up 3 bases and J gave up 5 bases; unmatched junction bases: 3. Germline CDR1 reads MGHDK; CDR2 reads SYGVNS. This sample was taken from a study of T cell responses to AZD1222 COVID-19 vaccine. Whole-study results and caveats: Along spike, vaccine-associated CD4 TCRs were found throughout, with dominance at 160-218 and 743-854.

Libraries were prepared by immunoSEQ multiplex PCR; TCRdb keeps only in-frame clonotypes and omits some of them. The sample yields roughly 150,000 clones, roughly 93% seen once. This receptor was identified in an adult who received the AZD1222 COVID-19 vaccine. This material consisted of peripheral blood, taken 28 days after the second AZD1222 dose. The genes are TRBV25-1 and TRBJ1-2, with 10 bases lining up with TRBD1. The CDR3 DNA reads TGTGCCAGCAGTGACCGGGACAGGGGATATGGCTACACCTTC. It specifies CASSDRDRGYGYTF.